What follows are 3 T cell receptor beta chains derived from one specimen sequenced in a study of OX40 agonist ivuxolimab in advanced cancers. Profiled with immunoSEQ multiplex PCR; TCRdb holds only in-frame clones, not every one. The repertoire holds fewer than 70,000 clones, with around 90% as singletons. The specimen was CD4+ or CD8+ T cells sorted from blood, collected in a trial of the OX40 agonist ivuxolimab. Receptor source: an adult with an advanced solid tumor such as melanoma, head and neck, liver or kidney cancer.

A single count supports this clone. The chain has TRBV7-9 and TRBJ2-7, with D perhaps given as TRBD1 or TRBD2 (5 bases each). The germline CDR1 and CDR2 sequences are SEHNR and FQNEAQ (reference sequence). The CDR3 runs to 14 residues. Trimming shortened V by 0 bases and J by 3 bases, and 9 bases separated the two germline ends. CDR3 bases: TGTGCCAGCAGCTTAGCAGGGGACCACTACGAGCAGTACTTC. This sequence encodes CASSLAGDHYEQYF.

The rearrangement uses TRBV19 and TRBJ1-3; D ambiguous. CDR1 is LNHDA, CDR2 SQIVND, per germline (reference sequence). V shed 0 bases and J shed 0 bases, with 6 bases lying between them. The CDR3 length is 15 residues. For the CDR3, the DNA is TGTGCCAGTAGTATAGAAGACTTCTCTGGAAACACCATATATTTT. This translates into CASSIEDFSGNTIYF.

CDR3 sequence (DNA): TGCGCCAGCAGCCTCGGGGGAGGGAACACAGATACGCAGTATTTT. Its translation is CASSLGGGNTDTQYF. The gene calls are TRBV4-1 and TRBJ2-3; TRBD2 matches at 7 bases. The germline V gene encodes CDR1 MGHRA and CDR2 YSYEKL. V gave up 4 bases and J gave up 2 bases; unmatched junction bases: 6. The CDR3 is made up of 15 amino acids.